Here is one T cell receptor (beta chain) with its context. This clonotype was seen only once. Its antigen specificity is not known. No much larger clonotype is one base removed from it; base qualities were not supplied. A single read offers scant evidence. The reads were generated on an Illumina MiSeq. In-frame beta chains were kept once TCRdb had trimmed the public reads at Q25 with fastp and called clones with MiXCR. Identical CDR3 protein sequences are pooled into one entry, listed with their most common genes and DNA. The sample data list roughly 67,000 distinct CDR3 sequences, and around 63% of these were observed just once. The ten largest clones represent less than 8.5% of the sample. The data were obtained in a study of type 1 regulatory T cells (dated by TCRdb to about 2021). Concerning the study at large: The study characterized an in vitro protocol that generated a Tr1-enriched, alloantigen-specific CD4 T cell product named T-allo10. T-allo10 was being evaluated clinically in patients with hematological malignancies who were receiving allogeneic hematopoietic stem cell transplantation.

According to the description, T-allo10 cells that came from the donor were anergic, were specific for host alloantigens, and could carry out alloantigen-specific suppression. The CDR3, from cysteine to phenylalanine, totals 15 residues. CDR3 DNA only is kept here, 45 bases in frame from base 1. For CDR1 and CDR2, the germline V gene lists SGHTA and FQGNSA. Compared with germline, V lacks 2 bases and J lacks 4 bases; bases without a gene match: 5. The clonotype originates from a human donor in good health. Recombination joined TRBV7-2 with TRBJ2-7; 10 middle bases align to TRBD2. Sequences were obtained from cultured T cells, either the whole culture or a sorted T cell fraction (not recorded which). The intended sense of this specimen's cell subset or site label: Tr1-enriched cell product generated in vitro against host alloantigens. The sequenced DNA: TGTGCCAGCAGCTTATGGACTAGCGGACTTTACGAGCAGTACTTC. The encoded protein is CASSLWTSGLYEQYF.